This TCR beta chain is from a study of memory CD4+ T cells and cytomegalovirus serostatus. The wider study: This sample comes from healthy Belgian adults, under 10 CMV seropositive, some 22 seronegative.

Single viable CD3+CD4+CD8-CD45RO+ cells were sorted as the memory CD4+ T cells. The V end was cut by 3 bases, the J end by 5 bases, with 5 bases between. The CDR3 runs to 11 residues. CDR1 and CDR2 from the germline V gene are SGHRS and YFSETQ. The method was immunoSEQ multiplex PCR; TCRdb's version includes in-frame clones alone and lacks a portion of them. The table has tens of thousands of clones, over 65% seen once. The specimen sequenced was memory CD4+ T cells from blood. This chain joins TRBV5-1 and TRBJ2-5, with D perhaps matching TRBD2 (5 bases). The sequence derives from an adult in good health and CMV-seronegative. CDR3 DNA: TGCGCCAGCAGCTCGGGGGAGACCCAGTACTTC. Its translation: CASSSGETQYF. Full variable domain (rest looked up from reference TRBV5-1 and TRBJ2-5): KAGVTQTPRYLIKTRGQQVTLSCSPISGHRSVSWYQQTPGQGLQFLFEYFSETQRNKGNFPGRFSGRQFSNSRSEMNVSTLELGDSALYLCASSSGETQYFGPGTRLLVL.